This TCR beta chain came from a study of cytomegalovirus exposure and HLA in healthy donors. Whole-study results and caveats: There were reportedly fewer N-insertions in an Asian-associated ancestry cluster than the roughly 670-donor mean, in a later analysis. A missense DCLRE1C variant was associated with V- and J-gene trimming of TCR beta chains in a later analysis, and an independent cohort replicated the association. TCR beta sequences reportedly predicted most subjects' HLA-A and HLA-B alleles accurately. The authors enumerated roughly 180 TCR beta chains as linked to cytomegalovirus.

The PCR ran on 60 Vbeta and 13 Jbeta primers. The assay was immunoSEQ multiplex PCR, and TCRdb's table has in-frame clones only and misses some. The table lists 180,000 or so clones, approximately 82% of them singletons. The CDR3 is 13 residues long. The germline gives CDR1 SGHTA, CDR2 FQGNSA. The V end was cut by 5 bases, the J end by 5 bases, with 10 bases between. On this clone: Its antigen is not identified.

This TCR derives from a woman in her thirties or forties in good health and CMV-seropositive. Sequenced sample: PBMCs. The V gene is TRBV7-2, the J gene TRBJ2-1; D gene unclear. The CDR3 sequence is CASSLRFDNEQFF. Here the CDR3 DNA reads TGTGCCAGCAGCCTCCGGTTTGACAATGAGCAGTTCTTC.